This section outlines one T cell receptor (beta chain) sequence together with its context. Its recognized antigen is unknown. Per-base quality was not reported, and no clone a single base away is much larger than it. These data come from a study of CD8 T cells in Susac syndrome (dated by TCRdb to the late 2010s). For context, the study as a whole: Repertoire sequencing was used to test whether CD8+ T cell activation and differentiation in Susac syndrome was antigen driven. Clonality of the CD8+ T cell repertoire was compared between roughly twelve healthy donors, about 14 Susac syndrome patients and approximately 16 multiple sclerosis patients.

Ends trimmed: V by 0 bases, J by 2 bases; bases unmatched to a gene: 7. Counted from cysteine to phenylalanine, this CDR3 has 16 amino acids. Of the read, only the CDR3 DNA is kept; its 48 bases are in frame from base 1. Per the germline V gene, SGDLS is the CDR1 and YYNGEE is the CDR2. The paper as a whole reports these results and caveats: The number of individuals in the TCR sequencing and HLA analysis was recognized as being relatively small.

RNA was extracted with the RNeasy kit and roughly 0.45 to 1 ug was reverse transcribed using random hexamers. TCR beta CDR3 regions were amplified with the immunoSEQ multiplex PCR assay covering 54 Vbeta and 13 Jbeta segments. PCR amplification bias was corrected using a synthetic template baseline for primer optimization and computational correction. Regarding the original processing steps: Reads were annotated to V, D and J genes according to IMGT and were analyzed with immunoSEQ Analyzer, with only productive sequences retained. Clonality was computed as one minus Shannon entropy normalized by log2 of the number of productive unique sequences. For each patient and control, public and private clones were evaluated within the 100 most prevalent clones. Clones were defined as Susac-specific when absent from the healthy and MS cohorts, from fewer than 1,200 published viral clones and from other ImmuneACCESS disease sequences. TCRdb redid the processing of the public reads, applying fastp at Q25 and MiXCR, and retained in-frame beta chains. Each entry merges the rows of one CDR3 protein and shows their most common DNA and genes. The V and J calls follow TCRdb's processing rather than the paper's. The sample table shows 330,000 or so distinct CDR3 sequences, and approximately 85% are seen once. Of the sample, about 0.22% is held by the ten largest clones.

Peripheral blood CD8+ and CD4+ T cells from healthy donors, Susac syndrome patients and multiple sclerosis patients were profiled using high-throughput TCR beta sequencing. Multiple sclerosis controls were treatment-naive patients with stable or active relapsing-remitting disease fulfilling revised McDonald criteria. Bulk CD8+ and CD4+ T cells were purified by magnetic negative isolation, while CD8+ TEMRA cells were enriched using FACS. Blood was collected in EDTA tubes and processed within 24 hours, with PBMCs isolated through density gradient centrifugation. PBMCs intended for TCR sequencing were cryopreserved in liquid nitrogen and thawed later in a water bath at 37 degrees C. The sorted or isolated CD4+, CD8+ and CD8+ TEMRA cells reached a purity of at least 90%.

The V and J genes are TRBV9 and TRBJ2-7, with 8 central nucleotides matching TRBD2. The sequencing input was CD8+ T cells from PBMCs. This receptor was taken from a human donor with multiple sclerosis. The CDR3 reads as follows: CASSVGAAGVPYEQYF. The DNA is TGTGCCAGCAGCGTAGGTGCAGCGGGAGTCCCCTACGAGCAGTACTTC.